This is a list of T cell receptor beta chains from one sample in a study of shared clonotypes between healthy human individuals. The table came from immunoSEQ multiplex PCR; TCRdb's copy has only in-frame clones and leaves some out. This sample has approximately 2,300,000 clones, with 80% to 95% found just once. Sequencing used naive CD4+ T cells from PBMCs. These receptors originate from a young man in good health. Some clones in this sample may be carry-over from other donors' samples. Both conserved end residues are part of each CDR3. The D gene is left open where the match is weak. For some rows the clone size is stated as once, few or many, or as a class when expanded; others skip it.

v_gene	d_gene	j_gene	abundance	CDR3aa	CDR3nt
TRBV11-2	-	TRBJ2-7	-	CASSSITRQRGARGYEQYF	TGTGCCAGCAGCTCCATCACTAGACAACGGGGTGCTCGCGGCTACGAGCAGTACTTC
TRBV5-1	TRBD2	TRBJ2-1	-	CASSWTSGLYNEQFF	TGCGCCAGCAGCTGGACTAGCGGACTGTACAATGAGCAGTTCTTC
TRBV28	TRBD2	TRBJ2-1	once	CASSIPGLAAGGEQFF	TGTGCCAGCAGCATACCGGGACTAGCGGCGGGGGGGGAGCAGTTCTTC
TRBV28	-	TRBJ2-1	-	CASSSTFPVGFYNEQFF	TGTGCCAGCAGTTCCACTTTCCCGGTTGGCTTCTACAATGAGCAGTTCTTC
TRBV7-2	TRBD1	TRBJ2-6	-	CASSLGQGVAGANVLTF	TGTGCCAGCAGCTTAGGGCAGGGGGTGGCTGGGGCCAACGTCCTGACTTTC
TRBV30	-	TRBJ1-2	-	CAWSASGIGGYTF	TGTGCCTGGAGCGCATCAGGGATAGGTGGCTACACCTTC
TRBV4-1	-	TRBJ1-1	-	CASSTLNRVRTEAFF	TGCGCCAGCAGCACGCTTAACAGGGTAAGGACTGAAGCTTTCTTT
TRBV7-9	-	TRBJ1-2	-	CASSLGGLNYGYTF	TGTGCCAGCAGCTTAGGGGGTCTCAACTATGGCTACACCTTC
TRBV19	-	TRBJ2-6	-	CASSIEGRGRLSVGANVLTF	TGTGCCAGTAGTATAGAGGGCAGGGGGAGGCTCTCGGTGGGGGCCAACGTCCTGACTTTC
TRBV5-1	-	TRBJ1-1	-	CASSYDTGKNTEAFF	TGCGCCAGCAGCTATGACACCGGTAAGAACACTGAAGCTTTCTTT
TRBV7-9	-	TRBJ1-5	-	CASSLVAGALNQPQHF	TGTGCCAGCAGCTTAGTGGCGGGGGCCCTGAATCAGCCCCAGCATTTT
TRBV2	-	TRBJ2-1	-	CASIPYNEQFF	TGTGCCAGCATCCCCTACAATGAGCAGTTCTTC
TRBV6-1	-	TRBJ1-2	-	CASSGLVGADGYTF	TGTGCCAGCAGTGGACTGGTAGGCGCGGACGGCTACACCTTC
TRBV6-5	TRBD2	TRBJ2-1	-	CASTRTSGQNNEQFF	TGTGCCAGCACCAGGACTAGCGGGCAAAACAATGAGCAGTTCTTC
TRBV21-1	-	TRBJ2-3	-	CASIGGCGQGYTDTQYF	TGTGCCAGCATTGGGGGGTGTGGACAGGGTTACACAGATACGCAGTATTTT
TRBV18	TRBD1	TRBJ2-6	-	CASSLDTGAGANVLTF	TGTGCCAGCTCACTGGATACAGGGGCTGGGGCCAACGTCCTGACTTTC
TRBV29-1	-	TRBJ2-1	once	CSVGYQNFYNEQFF	TGCAGCGTCGGCTACCAAAATTTTTACAATGAGCAGTTCTTC
TRBV5-1	-	TRBJ2-2	-	CASSLRQRNTGELFF	TGCGCCAGCAGCTTGAGGCAGCGGAACACCGGGGAGCTGTTTTTT
TRBV7-2	-	TRBJ2-3	-	CASSFWGDTQYF	TGTGCCAGCAGTTTTTGGGGAGATACGCAGTATTTT
TRBV7-2	-	TRBJ2-1	-	CASRGGGVYNEQFF	TGTGCCAGCAGGGGGGGAGGAGTCTACAATGAGCAGTTCTTC
TRBV6-1	-	TRBJ2-3	-	CASSKVGVDTQYF	TGTGCCAGCAGTAAAGTGGGTGTGGATACGCAGTATTTT
TRBV5-1	-	TRBJ1-3	-	CASSEDSWRGNTIYF	TGCGCCAGCAGCGAGGACAGTTGGCGGGGAAACACCATATATTTT
TRBV27	TRBD2	TRBJ2-5	-	CASSRPGGKETQYF	TGTGCCAGCAGTAGGCCGGGAGGGAAAGAGACCCAGTACTTC
TRBV18	TRBD1	TRBJ2-1	-	CASSQGTGAFNEQFF	TGTGCCAGCTCACAAGGGACAGGGGCGTTCAATGAGCAGTTCTTC
TRBV9	-	TRBJ1-1	few	CASSVAPSGRESEAFF	TGTGCCAGCAGCGTGGCCCCTTCGGGCAGGGAGTCTGAAGCTTTCTTT
TRBV28	-	TRBJ2-3	-	CASANYGTPADTQYF	TGTGCCAGCGCAAACTACGGGACTCCTGCGGATACGCAGTATTTT
TRBV18	-	TRBJ2-1	-	CASSPRGRGYNEQFF	TGTGCCAGCTCACCACGGGGAAGGGGTTACAATGAGCAGTTCTTC
TRBV27	-	TRBJ2-5	-	CASSPIGRVEETQYF	TGTGCCAGCAGTCCAATTGGCAGGGTAGAAGAGACCCAGTACTTC
TRBV5-3	TRBD1	TRBJ1-2	once	CASTSDRGYGYTF	TGTGCCAGCACCTCGGACAGGGGCTATGGCTACACCTTC
TRBV2	TRBD1	TRBJ2-1	-	CASSWDRGHYNEQFF	TGTGCCAGCAGTTGGGACAGGGGGCACTACAATGAGCAGTTCTTC
TRBV4-2	-	TRBJ1-4	-	CASSQVGSNEKLFF	TGTGCCAGCAGCCAAGTCGGTTCTAATGAAAAACTGTTTTTT
TRBV6-5	-	TRBJ2-7	-	CASSPRRDHEQYF	TGTGCCAGCAGTCCCCGAAGGGACCACGAGCAGTACTTC
TRBV7-3	-	TRBJ2-5	-	CASSLLGQETQYF	TGTGCCAGCAGCTTACTGGGTCAAGAGACCCAGTACTTC
TRBV19	TRBD2	TRBJ2-1	once	CASIRTGTSGYNEQFF	TGTGCCAGTATTCGGACCGGGACTAGCGGTTACAATGAGCAGTTCTTC
TRBV5-1	TRBD1	TRBJ2-7	-	CASSSRTGETYEQYF	TGCGCCAGCAGCTCAAGGACAGGGGAGACCTACGAGCAGTACTTC
TRBV18	-	TRBJ2-3	-	CASSPREDTQYF	TGTGCCAGCTCACCAAGGGAAGATACGCAGTATTTT
TRBV6-5	TRBD1	TRBJ1-1	-	CASSYSGQGGTEAFF	TGTGCCAGCAGTTACTCGGGACAGGGCGGCACTGAAGCTTTCTTT